Each of the 17 T cell receptor beta chains below was sequenced from the same sample in a study of vaccination and CD4 T cells after COVID-19. Treatment noted: roughly 11-day PBMC culture with coronavirus spike peptide pools or control peptides (ViraFEST assay). Oncomine TCR Beta short-read sequencing was applied to DNA from cultured CD4+ T cells. From the PCR reads, TCRdb called clonotypes with MiXCR, one entry per CDR3 protein. This sample carries 15,000 or so distinct CDR3 sequences, around two fifths of them seen once, and the ten largest clones take 6.5% to 9%. No cognate antigen is known for these TCRs. Material for sequencing was CD4+ T cells from blood, cultured in vitro. The source is a human donor who had recovered from COVID-19.

The chain carries TRBV15 and TRBJ1-5; D remains ambiguous. The CDR3 has 12 amino acids. The ends were cut back, 0 bases at V and 6 bases at J, with 3 bases in the middle. Germline CDR1 LNHNV, CDR2 YYDKDF (reference sequence). In DNA form, the CDR3 reads TGTGCCACCAGCAGAGATCGTCAGCCCCAGCATTTT. Its protein product is CATSRDRQPQHF.

This clonotype is a singleton in its sample. The V gene is TRBV20-1, the J gene TRBJ1-2; D gene ambiguous. Germline CDR1 and CDR2: DFQATT and SNEGSKA (reference sequence). The CDR3 contains 10 residues. V dropped 2 bases and J dropped 12 bases, with 10 bases sitting between them. CDR3 sequence reads: CSARPDGHTF. The DNA for the CDR3 is TGCAGTGCTAGACCCGACGGCCACACCTTC.

The chain is built from TRBV6-5 and TRBJ1-2, with D hard to call. Trimming removed 4 bases from V and 4 bases from J, with 10 bases in between. The CDR3 extends over 13 amino acids. Germline CDR1 is MNHEY and CDR2 is SVGAGI. CDR3 sequence: CASSLSRSYGYTF. CDR3 nucleotides: TGTGCCAGCAGTTTATCACGATCCTATGGCTACACCTTC.

This chain uses TRBV2 with TRBJ2-7, with TRBD2 matching over 9 bases. The CDR3 has 17 residues. In germline, CDR1 is SNHLY, CDR2 FYNNEI. V was pared by 6 bases and J by 6 bases, with 18 bases of the junction left unmatched. CDR3 bases: TGTGCCAGCAGCGCCACTTTTGGGACTAGCATGATGGGCGAGCAGTACTTC. Translation: CASSATFGTSMMGEQYF.

The chain is built from TRBV2 and TRBJ1-1, with 8 bases fitting TRBD1. V trimming: 6 bases; J trimming: 1 base; junction bases outside the gene matches: 10. The CDR3 covers 16 residues. Germline V CDR1 and CDR2: SNHLY, FYNNEI. CDR3 DNA: TGTGCCAGCAGCTCAGGACAGGGCAACGGGAACACTGAAGCTTTCTTT. Protein product: CASSSGQGNGNTEAFF. The full variable domain, rest sourced from reference TRBV2 and TRBJ1-1, is EPEVTQTPSHQVTQMGQEVILRCVPISNHLYFYWYRQILGQKVEFLVSFYNNEISEKSEIFDDQFSVERPDGSNFTLKIRSTKLEDSAMYFCASSSGQGNGNTEAFFGQGTRLTVV.

CDR3 region: CASRPGRGPRETQYF. The CDR3 bases are TGTGCCAGCAGGCCGGGGCGCGGACCCCGAGAGACCCAGTACTTC. V usage is TRBV2 and J usage is TRBJ2-5; D tentatively reads TRBD1 or TRBD2 (5 bases each). The CDR3 is 15 residues long. V was cut by 6 bases and J by 4 bases, with 18 bases left in between. Germline values: CDR1 SNHLY, CDR2 FYNNEI.

The CDR3 sequence is CSARLIQGVDTEAFF. In DNA form, the CDR3 reads TGCAGTGCTCGACTGATCCAGGGGGTCGACACTGAAGCTTTCTTT. The rearrangement links TRBV20-1 to TRBJ1-1, with 7 positions matching TRBD1. Germline CDR1 DFQATT, CDR2 SNEGSKA (reference sequence). The CDR3 has 15 amino acids. V shed 5 bases, J shed 3 bases, and the junction held 12 bases outside the gene matches.

The CDR3 coding sequence is TGTGCCACCGTTACTGGGAGCACAGATACGCAGTATTTT. Translated: CATVTGSTDTQYF. The chain links TRBV15 to TRBJ2-3; D ambiguous. The CDR3 spans 13 residues. Per the germline V gene, CDR1 is LNHNV and CDR2 is YYDKDF (reference sequence). V lost 8 bases, J lost 0 bases, and 9 bases lay in between.

CDR3 nucleotides: TGTGCCAGCAGCGGCGGACAGGGGAATCAGCCCCAGCATTTT. Protein product: CASSGGQGNQPQHF. This chain joins TRBV7-9 and TRBJ1-5, with TRBD1 matching 9 bases. The CDR3 extends over 14 amino acids. Germline V gene sequence: CDR1 SEHNR, CDR2 FQNEAQ (reference sequence). Losses at the gene ends were 5 bases for V and 4 bases for J; bases not matched to a gene: 3.

This clonotype was seen a few times. V and J are TRBV27 and TRBJ2-7; tentatively, D is TRBD2 (6 bases). This CDR3 has 13 residues. Deletions cut 3 bases from V and 6 bases from J, with 12 bases between. Germline V lookup: CDR1 MNHEY, CDR2 SMNVEV (reference sequence). CDR3 loop: CASSLEGGIEQYF. DNA of the CDR3: TGTGCCAGCAGTTTGGAGGGCGGGATCGAGCAGTACTTC.

The rearrangement links TRBV6-1 to TRBJ1-6; D might be TRBD1 (5 bases). Per germline, CDR1 MNHNS and CDR2 SASEGT. Trimming took 5 bases from V and 10 from J, leaving 12 bases between them. This CDR3 spans 13 amino acids. CDR3: CASSTGEGSPLHF. Written as DNA, the CDR3 is TGTGCCAGCAGTACTGGTGAGGGGTCACCCCTCCACTTT.

The chain employs TRBV7-2 and TRBJ2-1, with TRBD1 identical over 9 bases. This CDR3 has 15 amino acids. Trimming cost V 5 bases and J 8 bases; bases outside gene matches: 10. Germline V lookup: CDR1 SGHTA, CDR2 FQGNSA. This chain's CDR3 is CASSRLPGQGYEQFF. The CDR3 DNA sequence: TGTGCCAGCAGCCGTCTCCCGGGACAGGGTTATGAGCAGTTCTTC. The full variable domain, completed using reference TRBV7-2 and TRBJ2-1, is GAGVSQSPSNKVTEKGKDVELRCDPISGHTALYWYRQSLGQGLEFLIYFQGNSAPDKSGLPSDRFSAERTGGSVSTLTIQRTQQEDSAVYLCASSRLPGQGYEQFFGPGTRLTVL.

J is TRBJ1-1 and V is TRBV7-9; no clear D. This CDR3 is built from 14 residues. The V gene lost 5 bases and the J gene lost 1 base, with 11 bases spanning the gap. The germline gives CDR1 SEHNR, CDR2 FQNEAQ (reference sequence). CDR3 in DNA: TGTGCCAGCAGCCTACACGGAGGGAACACTGAAGCTTTCTTT. Its translation is CASSLHGGNTEAFF.

The chain recombines TRBV12-3 or TRBV12-4 with TRBJ1-5; D is perhaps TRBD1 (6 bases). V gave up 3 bases and J gave up 5 bases, with 14 bases separating them. This CDR3 has 15 residues. The CDR3 DNA sequence: TGTGCCAGCAGTTTCGGGGTACAGGGAGATCAGCCCCAGCATTTT. It is translated as CASSFGVQGDQPQHF.

V usage is TRBV7-2 and J usage is TRBJ2-1, with a possible D match to TRBD1 (5 bases). With 5 bases removed from V and 9 bases from J, the gap between germline ends came to 11 bases. Per the germline V gene, CDR1 is SGHTA and CDR2 is FQGNSA. This CDR3 is built from 12 residues. CDR3 region: CASSPRVGEQFF. The CDR3 DNA follows: TGTGCCAGCAGCCCCAGGGTGGGTGAGCAGTTCTTC.

This clonotype was detected once. The V call is TRBV6-2 or TRBV6-3, the J call TRBJ1-1, with 7 nucleotides matching TRBD1. V lost 0 bases and J lost 0; bases outside the gene matches: 16. CDR1 is MNHEY and CDR2 is SVGEGT in the germline V gene. The CDR3 is 20 amino acids. The CDR3 here is CASSYSSYPDRALMNTEAFF. DNA for the CDR3: TGTGCCAGCAGTTACTCGAGTTACCCCGACAGGGCATTAATGAACACTGAAGCTTTCTTT.

This clonotype has more than one count but fewer than ten. The CDR3 loop is CASSYSIPVLSYGYTF. The CDR3, as DNA: TGTGCCAGCAGTTACTCGATCCCGGTACTCTCCTATGGCTACACCTTC. This sequence joins TRBV6-5 and TRBJ1-2; D is uncertain. The CDR3 is 16 residues long. Germline assignment: CDR1 MNHEY and CDR2 SVGAGI. V was cut by 0 bases and J by 4 bases, with 15 bases left in between.